Listed here are 7 T cell receptor beta chains from one sample, sequenced in a study of CD8+CD57+ T cells in acquired aplastic anemia. Individuals selected for sequencing had exhibited CD8+CD57+ cell expansion on flow cytometry. The study profiled TCR beta VDJ and CDR3 using genomic DNA as template. From the reads, TCRdb called clonotypes with MiXCR, one entry per CDR3 protein. The table includes over 150,000 distinct CDR3 sequences, about 48% detected once. Input material: sorted CD4+, CD8+, or CD8+CD57+ T cells (not recorded which) from PBMCs. Source of these receptors: a human donor with aplastic anemia.

The chain recombines TRBV5-1 with TRBJ2-5, with 9 bases identical to TRBD2. This CDR3 spans 14 amino acids. Trimming took 5 bases from V and 4 from J; bases not matched to a gene: 6. The germline CDR1 and CDR2 sequences are SGHRS and YFSETQ. The CDR3 region is CASRDGGGAETQYF. The CDR3 DNA reads TGCGCCAGCAGGGATGGCGGGGGGGCAGAGACCCAGTACTTC. Combining the CDR3 with reference TRBV5-1 and TRBJ2-5 gives the whole variable domain KAGVTQTPRYLIKTRGQQVTLSCSPISGHRSVSWYQQTPGQGLQFLFEYFSETQRNKGNFPGRFSGRQFSNSRSEMNVSTLELGDSALYLCASRDGGGAETQYFGPGTRLLVL.

J is TRBJ2-2 and V is TRBV6-1; D not certain. The CDR3 sequence is 14 residues long. The V end lost 1 base, the J end lost 9 bases, and 12 bases lay between the germline ends. The germline V gene encodes CDR1 MNHNS and CDR2 SASEGT. CDR3 sequence: CASSEGGTPRELFF. In DNA form, the CDR3 reads TGTGCCAGCAGTGAAGGAGGTACCCCGAGGGAGCTGTTTTTT.

By proportion, this clonotype is medium-sized. The chain couples TRBV29-1 to TRBJ2-7; D is tentatively TRBD1 or TRBD2 (5 bases each). The germline gives CDR1 SQVTM, CDR2 ANQGSEA. This CDR3 is 11 amino acids long. Trimming shortened V by 6 bases and J by 4 bases, and 10 bases separated the two germline ends. CDR3 region: CSVADIYEQYF. The CDR3 DNA reads as TGCAGCGTAGCGGACATTTACGAGCAGTACTTC.

A few counts support this clonotype. This chain uses TRBV6-2 or TRBV6-3 with TRBJ2-1; TRBD1 matches 7 bases. Germline V gene lookup returns CDR1 MNHEY and CDR2 SVGEGT. Trimming cost V 2 bases and J 1 base; bases outside gene matches: 8. The CDR3 contains 17 residues. CDR3 region: CASSYKTGQPSYNEQFF. The CDR3 bases are TGTGCCAGCAGTTACAAAACGGGACAGCCGTCCTACAATGAGCAGTTCTTC.

J is TRBJ1-6 and V is TRBV6-1, with D possibly TRBD1 on 5 matching bases. V was shortened by 6 bases and J by 2 bases, with 8 bases between the two germline ends. CDR3 length equals 14 residues. Germline CDR1 is MNHNS and CDR2 is SASEGT. The CDR3 nucleotides read TGTGCCAGCAGGCAGGGAACCTATAATTCACCCCTCCACTTT. Its translation is CASRQGTYNSPLHF.

This clonotype was seen just once. An end of the junction differs from the germline gene, which may be a read error. CDR3 residues: CASSIAGGHYNEQVF. The CDR3 bases are TGTGCCAGCAGTATAGCGGGGGGGCACTACAATGAGCAGGTCTTC. This chain links TRBV2 with TRBJ2-1; 11 bases match TRBD2. The CDR3 is 15 amino acids. Germline V lookup: CDR1 SNHLY, CDR2 FYNNEI.

The rearrangement links TRBV29-1 to TRBJ2-7; a weak D match, TRBD1 (7 bases). V was shortened by 6 bases and J by 2 bases, with 23 bases between the two germline ends. This CDR3 is 16 amino acids long. CDR1 and CDR2 (germline): SQVTM, ANQGSEA. CDR3 sequence (DNA): TGCAGCGTACCCCCCCCCAGGGGGGCCAAAACCTACGAGCAGTACTTC. Protein product: CSVPPPRGAKTYEQYF.